This is a list of T cell receptor beta chains from one sample in a study of Graves' ophthalmopathy and Graves' hyperthyroidism. One entry per CDR3 protein, called by TCRdb with MiXCR from the multiplex PCR reads. The table shows about 150,000 distinct CDR3 sequences, with over 35% occurring only once. The sequencing input was peripheral blood. The receptors shown here come from a woman aged 40 to 50 with Graves' ophthalmopathy. Each CDR3 is given with its conserved first and last residue. The D gene is left open where the match is weak. Some rows mark clone size as missing; the rest say once, few, many or name a class of expanded clone.

J: TRBJ1-2; size: once; V: TRBV29-1; D: NA; CDR3: CSVELTAINYGYTF; DNA: TGCAGCGTTGAACTTACTGCGATTAACTATGGCTACACCTTC
J: TRBJ1-6; size: NA; V: TRBV12-3/TRBV12-4; D: NA; CDR3: CASSLRPSSSYNSPLHF; DNA: TGTGCCAGCAGTTTAAGACCCTCTAGCTCCTATAATTCACCCCTCCACTTT
J: TRBJ2-7; size: NA; V: TRBV6-2/TRBV6-3; D: NA; CDR3: CASSWSSGEQYF; DNA: TGTGCCAGCAGTTGGAGTAGCGGCGAGCAGTACTTC
J: TRBJ1-5; size: NA; V: TRBV28; D: TRBD1; CDR3: CASTSGQGNSNQPQHF; DNA: TGTGCCAGCACCTCAGGACAGGGGAATAGCAATCAGCCCCAGCATTTT
J: TRBJ1-2; size: NA; V: TRBV30; D: NA; CDR3: CAWSQAEGYTF; DNA: TGTGCCTGGAGTCAGGCGGAGGGCTACACCTTC
J: TRBJ1-2; size: many; V: TRBV27; D: TRBD1; CDR3: CASSTRGYGYTF; DNA: TGTGCCAGCAGTACCAGGGGGTATGGCTACACCTTC
J: TRBJ2-5; size: NA; V: TRBV29-1; D: TRBD1; CDR3: CSVSTGTGETQYF; DNA: TGCAGCGTTTCGACAGGGACGGGGGAGACCCAGTACTTC
J: TRBJ1-5; size: medium-sized; V: TRBV12-3/TRBV12-4; D: NA; CDR3: CASTEYSNQPQHF; DNA: TGTGCCAGCACCGAGTATAGCAATCAGCCCCAGCATTTT
J: TRBJ1-1; size: NA; V: TRBV6-1; D: TRBD1; CDR3: CASSRQGAMNTEAFF; DNA: TGTGCCAGCAGTCGACAGGGGGCCATGAACACTGAAGCTTTCTTT
J: TRBJ2-5; size: many; V: TRBV19; D: NA; CDR3: CASRTVGEETQYF; DNA: TGTGCCAGTAGGACGGTAGGGGAGGAGACCCAGTACTTC
J: TRBJ2-2; size: many; V: TRBV4-2; D: TRBD2; CDR3: CASSPETGLAGNTGELFF; DNA: TGTGCCAGCAGCCCTGAGACGGGACTAGCGGGGAACACCGGGGAGCTGTTTTTT
J: TRBJ2-7; size: many; V: TRBV12-3/TRBV12-4; D: TRBD1; CDR3: CASSLQGVLSYEQYF; DNA: TGTGCCAGCAGTCTACAGGGGGTTCTCTCCTACGAGCAGTACTTC
J: TRBJ1-1; size: NA; V: TRBV19; D: NA; CDR3: CASSGPGQFEAFF; DNA: TGTGCCAGTAGCGGACCGGGACAATTTGAAGCTTTCTTT
J: TRBJ1-2; size: many; V: TRBV28; D: NA; CDR3: CASSLAGRAYGYTF; DNA: TGTGCCAGCAGTTTAGCGGGTAGGGCGTATGGCTACACCTTC
J: TRBJ2-4; size: few; V: TRBV11-2; D: NA; CDR3: CASSLSQFLGIQYF; DNA: TGTGCCAGCAGCTTAAGCCAGTTCCTTGGGATTCAGTACTTC
J: TRBJ2-5; size: NA; V: TRBV7-6; D: NA; CDR3: CASSSVAPQETQYF; DNA: TGTGCCAGCAGCTCTGTGGCCCCCCAAGAGACCCAGTACTTC
J: TRBJ2-7; size: many; V: TRBV29-1; D: TRBD2; CDR3: CSATSASYEQYF; DNA: TGCAGCGCGACTAGCGCCTCCTACGAGCAGTACTTC
J: TRBJ2-7; size: many; V: TRBV11-1; D: NA; CDR3: CASSPYSGLTSYEQYF; DNA: TGTGCCAGCAGCCCGTACTCGGGCCTAACCTCCTACGAGCAGTACTTC
J: TRBJ1-2; size: NA; V: TRBV12-3/TRBV12-4; D: NA; CDR3: CASSFGQIYGYTF; DNA: TGTGCCAGCAGTTTTGGGCAGATCTATGGCTACACCTTC
J: TRBJ2-5; size: many; V: TRBV20-1; D: TRBD1; CDR3: CSARDRQGAETQYF; DNA: TGCAGTGCTAGAGATAGACAGGGGGCAGAGACCCAGTACTTC
J: TRBJ1-2; size: many; V: TRBV28; D: NA; CDR3: CASSSRTPYGYTF; DNA: TGTGCCAGCAGTTCCCGGACACCCTATGGCTACACCTTC
J: TRBJ1-1; size: NA; V: TRBV6-2/TRBV6-3; D: TRBD1; CDR3: CASSSDMGTDPSSTEAFF; DNA: TGTGCCAGCAGTTCGGATATGGGGACAGACCCTAGTAGCACTGAAGCTTTCTTT
J: TRBJ1-3; size: many; V: TRBV30; D: NA; CDR3: CARGGGLSSGNTIYF; DNA: TGTGCCAGGGGGGGCGGATTGAGCTCTGGAAACACCATATATTTT
J: TRBJ1-1; size: many; V: TRBV12-3/TRBV12-4; D: NA; CDR3: CASSLPPNTEAFF; DNA: TGTGCCAGCAGTTTACCCCCCAACACTGAAGCTTTCTTT
J: TRBJ2-5; size: NA; V: TRBV6-4; D: NA; CDR3: CASRVEAETQYF; DNA: TGTGCCAGCAGGGTGGAGGCAGAGACCCAGTACTTC
J: TRBJ2-7; size: NA; V: TRBV28; D: NA; CDR3: CASRVHTVSYEQYF; DNA: TGTGCCAGCAGGGTCCATACGGTCTCCTACGAGCAGTACTTC
J: TRBJ2-7; size: many; V: TRBV12-3/TRBV12-4; D: NA; CDR3: CASSLGRYEQYF; DNA: TGTGCCAGCAGCTTAGGACGCTACGAGCAGTACTTC
J: TRBJ1-5; size: many; V: TRBV27; D: TRBD1; CDR3: CASSGQGYSNQPQHF; DNA: TGTGCCAGCAGTGGACAGGGATATAGCAATCAGCCCCAGCATTTT
J: TRBJ2-5; size: many; V: TRBV6-5; D: NA; CDR3: CASETGEIQETQYF; DNA: TGTGCCAGCGAGACAGGAGAAATCCAAGAGACCCAGTACTTC
J: TRBJ1-1; size: NA; V: TRBV5-1; D: NA; CDR3: CAGSLMGRTEAFF; DNA: TGCGCCGGCAGCTTGATGGGGAGGACTGAAGCTTTCTTT
J: TRBJ1-1; size: many; V: TRBV7-2; D: NA; CDR3: CASSLERLAFF; DNA: TGTGCCAGCAGCTTAGAGCGTTTAGCTTTCTTT
J: TRBJ2-7; size: NA; V: TRBV12-3/TRBV12-4; D: NA; CDR3: CASSFGGPEQYF; DNA: TGTGCCAGCAGTTTCGGGGGACCCGAGCAGTACTTC
J: TRBJ1-5; size: NA; V: TRBV28; D: NA; CDR3: CASSLQGPMFTQPQHF; DNA: TGTGCCAGCAGTTTGCAGGGACCAATGTTCACTCAGCCCCAGCATTTT
J: TRBJ2-6; size: many; V: TRBV24-1; D: NA; CDR3: CATSPGLISGANVLTF; DNA: TGTGCCACCAGCCCGGGACTGATCTCTGGGGCCAACGTCCTGACTTTC
J: TRBJ1-5; size: NA; V: TRBV20-1; D: NA; CDR3: CSARMEYSNQPQHF; DNA: TGCAGTGCTAGAATGGAGTATAGCAATCAGCCCCAGCATTTT
J: TRBJ1-5; size: NA; V: TRBV5-6; D: NA; CDR3: CASSWRGVGSNQPQHF; DNA: TGTGCCAGCAGCTGGCGGGGGGTCGGGAGCAATCAGCCCCAGCATTTT
J: TRBJ1-1; size: once; V: TRBV5-1; D: NA; CDR3: CASSPPADKSEAFF; DNA: TGCGCCAGCAGCCCCCCCGCTGACAAGTCTGAAGCTTTCTTT
J: TRBJ1-1; size: many; V: TRBV12-3/TRBV12-4; D: NA; CDR3: CASKDGRNTEAFF; DNA: TGTGCCAGCAAGGACGGCCGGAACACTGAAGCTTTCTTT
J: TRBJ2-3; size: many; V: TRBV27; D: TRBD2; CDR3: CASTRAGGHTDTQYF; DNA: TGTGCCAGCACTCGAGCGGGGGGACACACAGATACGCAGTATTTT
J: TRBJ1-1; size: many; V: TRBV6-5; D: TRBD1; CDR3: CASSYSGQTNTEAFF; DNA: TGTGCCAGCAGTTACTCGGGACAGACGAACACTGAAGCTTTCTTT
J: TRBJ1-2; size: many; V: TRBV29-1; D: NA; CDR3: CSVAWQFGGYTF; DNA: TGCAGCGTTGCATGGCAGTTTGGGGGCTACACCTTC
J: TRBJ2-5; size: few; V: TRBV20-1; D: TRBD2; CDR3: CSARAGGFRETQYF; DNA: TGCAGTGCCCGGGCGGGGGGGTTCCGGGAGACCCAGTACTTC
J: TRBJ2-7; size: many; V: TRBV28; D: TRBD2; CDR3: CASRIPTSGSYEQYF; DNA: TGTGCCAGCAGAATCCCGACTAGCGGGAGCTACGAGCAGTACTTC
J: TRBJ1-5; size: many; V: TRBV19; D: NA; CDR3: CASSIETSNQPQHF; DNA: TGTGCCAGTAGTATAGAGACGAGCAATCAGCCCCAGCATTTT
J: TRBJ1-1; size: many; V: TRBV9; D: NA; CDR3: CASSGRVGNTEAFF; DNA: TGTGCCAGCAGCGGGCGAGTGGGAAACACTGAAGCTTTCTTT